These 9 T cell receptor beta chains were all obtained from the same sample, sequenced in a study of human T cells and chemical hapten exposure (dated by TCRdb to about 2021). The library was prepared using RACE. The sequencer listed for this sample is NextSeq 500. In-frame beta chains were kept once TCRdb had trimmed the public reads at Q25 with fastp and called clones with MiXCR. Rows with one shared CDR3 protein collapse into an entry with the most common genes and DNA. This sample is represented by approximately 69,000 distinct CDR3 sequences; around 10% of them were singletons. The ten largest account for around 7.3% of the sample. Per the publication, the time point label means: patch test 2, 6 weeks after DPC sensitization. The sample's treatment or condition label is to be understood as: therapeutic diphenylcyclopropenone sensitization with weekly scalp DPC. This material consisted of whole blood, taken in connection with sensitization to the hapten diphenylcyclopropenone (DPC). The receptors here all came from a woman in her forties or fifties with alopecia areata. Some clones in this sample may be carry-over from other donors' samples.

This clonotype was counted at least ten times. This chain connects TRBV7-8 to TRBJ1-5, with D uncertain. The germline CDR1 and CDR2 sequences are SGHVS and FQNEAQ. V was shortened by 5 bases and J by 4 bases, with 6 bases between the two germline ends. The CDR3 runs to 12 residues. CDR3 protein: CASSSPNQPQHF. Here the CDR3 DNA reads TGTGCCAGCAGCAGCCCAAATCAGCCCCAGCATTTT.

This clonotype was seen many times. The chain couples TRBV5-6 to TRBJ2-7; no definite D call. CDR1 and CDR2 from the germline V gene are SGHDT and YYEEEE. Trimming pared 4 bases from V and 6 bases from J, leaving 14 bases between. This CDR3 is built from 13 residues. The CDR3 loop reads CASSPSRPVEQYF. DNA for the CDR3: TGTGCCAGCAGCCCCTCTCGGCCGGTCGAGCAGTACTTC. The full variable domain, its missing parts supplied by reference TRBV5-6 and TRBJ2-7, is DAGVTQSPTHLIKTRGQQVTLRCSPKSGHDTVSWYQQALGQGPQFIFQYYEEEERQRGNFPDRFSGHQFPNYSSELNVNALLLGDSALYLCASSPSRPVEQYFGPGTRLTVT.

This clonotype showed up just a few times. The chain couples TRBV15 to TRBJ1-1; D gene unclear. Trimming shortened V by 0 bases and J by 4 bases, and 15 bases separated the two germline ends. Germline V gene data show CDR1 as LNHNV and CDR2 as YYDKDF (reference sequence). There are 16 residues in the CDR3. CDR3 DNA: TGTGCCACCAGCAGAGATACTGTAGTGAGCGGCACTGAAGCTTTCTTT. The encoded protein is CATSRDTVVSGTEAFF.

This clonotype was detected ten times or more. This chain links TRBV2 with TRBJ2-1; D possibly corresponds to TRBD1 (6 bases). The CDR3 has 12 residues. Trimming pared 7 bases from V and 10 bases from J, leaving 14 bases between. Germline V gene sequence: CDR1 SNHLY, CDR2 FYNNEI. CDR3 nucleotides: TGTGCCAGCATACTTACAGGGTTAGAGCAGTTCTTC. Translating it yields CASILTGLEQFF. The complete variable domain, with remaining parts taken from reference TRBV2 and TRBJ2-1, reads EPEVTQTPSHQVTQMGQEVILRCVPISNHLYFYWYRQILGQKVEFLVSFYNNEISEKSEIFDDQFSVERPDGSNFTLKIRSTKLEDSAMYFCASILTGLEQFFGPGTRLTVL.

This clonotype appeared many times. The chain employs TRBV5-6 and TRBJ2-7; 11 bases fit TRBD2. This CDR3 has 15 amino acids. Germline-derived CDR1 and CDR2 are SGHDT and YYEEEE. With V trimmed by 6 bases and J by 3 bases, 8 bases remained unmatched. For the CDR3, the DNA is TGTGCCAGCAACCCAGCGACTAGCGGGATCTACGAGCAGTACTTC. The encoded protein is CASNPATSGIYEQYF.

This clonotype was counted at least ten times. The chain carries TRBV29-1 and TRBJ2-1; TRBD1 matches at 10 bases. From germline, CDR1 is SQVTM and CDR2 ANQGSEA. CDR3 size: 15 residues. Trimming removed 4 bases from V and 7 bases from J; junction bases left unmatched: 10. The CDR3 sequence: CSVVIRQGAWNEQFF. The CDR3 coding sequence is TGCAGCGTTGTGATTCGACAGGGGGCATGGAATGAGCAGTTCTTC.

V is TRBV9 and J is TRBJ1-5; no reliable D call. The germline CDR1 and CDR2 sequences are SGDLS and YYNGEE. The V and J ends lost 2 bases and 2 bases respectively, with 11 bases between them. The CDR3 runs to 15 residues. CDR3: CASSVKVIGNQPQHF. In nucleotides, the CDR3 is TGTGCCAGCAGCGTTAAGGTTATTGGCAATCAGCCCCAGCATTTT.

In its sample, this clonotype was seen a few times. The chain recombines TRBV12-3 or TRBV12-4 with TRBJ1-2, with D uncertain. V lost 5 bases to trimming and J lost 2 bases, with 6 bases between them. This CDR3 is 12 amino acids long. Written as DNA, the CDR3 is TGTGCCAGCAGTCCCCCAAACTATGGCTACACCTTC. Its translation: CASSPPNYGYTF.

This chain joins TRBV12-3 or TRBV12-4 and TRBJ2-1; D unclear. Trimming removed 4 bases from V and 4 bases from J, with 8 bases in between. The CDR3 has 13 residues. Written as DNA, the CDR3 is TGTGCCAGCAGTTCCTCTAGTTACAATGAGCAGTTCTTC. This translates into CASSSSSYNEQFF.